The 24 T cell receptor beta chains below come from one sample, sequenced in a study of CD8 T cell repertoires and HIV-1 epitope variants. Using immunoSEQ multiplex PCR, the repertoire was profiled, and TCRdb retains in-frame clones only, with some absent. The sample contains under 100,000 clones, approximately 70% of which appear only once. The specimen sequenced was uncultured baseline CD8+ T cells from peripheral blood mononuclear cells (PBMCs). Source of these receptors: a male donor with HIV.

Here the CDR3 reads CASSLAELAGVDTQYF. CDR3 DNA sequence: TGTGCCAGCAGCTTAGCGGAGCTAGCGGGAGTAGATACGCAGTATTTT. The chain links TRBV7-2 to TRBJ2-3; 10 nucleotides align to TRBD2. The CDR3 extends over 16 amino acids. Germline V gives CDR1 SGHTA, CDR2 FQGNSA. J gave up 5 bases and V 0 bases, and 5 bases lay outside the gene matches.

The CDR3 loop is CASCRGRNEKLFF. The CDR3 DNA sequence: TGTGCCAGCTGTCGGGGTCGTAATGAAAAACTGTTTTTT. The rearrangement links TRBV6-5 to TRBJ1-4; unclear D gene. Germline-derived CDR1 and CDR2 are MNHEY and SVGAGI. The CDR3 sequence is 13 residues long. The ends were cut back, 8 bases at V and 4 bases at J, with 11 bases in the middle.

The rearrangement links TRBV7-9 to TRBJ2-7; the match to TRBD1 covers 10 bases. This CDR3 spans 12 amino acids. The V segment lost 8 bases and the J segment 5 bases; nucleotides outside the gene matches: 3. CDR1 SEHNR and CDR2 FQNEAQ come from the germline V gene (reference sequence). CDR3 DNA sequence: TGTGCCAGCCTGACAGGGGGCGACGAGCAGTACTTC. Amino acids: CASLTGGDEQYF.

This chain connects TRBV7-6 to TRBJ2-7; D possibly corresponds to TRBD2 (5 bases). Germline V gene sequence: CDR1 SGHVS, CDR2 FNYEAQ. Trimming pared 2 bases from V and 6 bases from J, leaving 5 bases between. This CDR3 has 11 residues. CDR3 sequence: CASSLRGEQYF. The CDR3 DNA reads TGTGCCAGCAGCTTACGGGGCGAGCAGTACTTC.

DNA for the CDR3: TGTGCCAGCAGCCGCGGTAGGGTTCCAGGACTAGCGGGGTCGAGCTCCTACAATGAGCAGTTCTTC. Encoded protein: CASSRGRVPGLAGSSSYNEQFF. This rearrangement joins TRBV7-8 to TRBJ2-1; 12 bases line up with TRBD2. The trim removed 5 bases at V and 0 bases at J, leaving 20 bases unmatched. Germline CDR1 SGHVS, CDR2 FQNEAQ. The CDR3 sequence is 22 residues long.

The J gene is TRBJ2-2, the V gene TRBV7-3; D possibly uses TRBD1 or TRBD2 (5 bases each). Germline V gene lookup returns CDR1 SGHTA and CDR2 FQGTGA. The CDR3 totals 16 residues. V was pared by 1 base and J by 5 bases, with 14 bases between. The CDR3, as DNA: TGTGCCAGCAGCTTAAGGGACCCGTTATTGACCGGGGAGCTGTTTTTT. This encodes CASSLRDPLLTGELFF.

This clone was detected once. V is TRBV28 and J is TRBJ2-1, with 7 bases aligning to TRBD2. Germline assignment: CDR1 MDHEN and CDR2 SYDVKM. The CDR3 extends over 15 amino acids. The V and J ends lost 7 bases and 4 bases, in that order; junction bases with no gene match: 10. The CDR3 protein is CASKRAGEGYNEQFF. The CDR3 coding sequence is TGTGCCAGCAAGCGGGCTGGGGAGGGGTACAATGAGCAGTTCTTC.

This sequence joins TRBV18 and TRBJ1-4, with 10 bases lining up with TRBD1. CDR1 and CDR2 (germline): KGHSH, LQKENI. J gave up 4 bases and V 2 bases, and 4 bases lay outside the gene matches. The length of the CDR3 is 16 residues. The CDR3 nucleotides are TGTGCCAGCTCACCAAGGACAGGGGGGAATAATGAAAAACTGTTTTTT. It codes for CASSPRTGGNNEKLFF.

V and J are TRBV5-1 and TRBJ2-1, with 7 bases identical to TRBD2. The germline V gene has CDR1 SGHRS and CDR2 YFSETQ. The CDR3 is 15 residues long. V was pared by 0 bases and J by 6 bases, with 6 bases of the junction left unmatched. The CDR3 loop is CASSLEGRAANEQFF. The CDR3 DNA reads TGCGCCAGCAGCTTGGAGGGGAGGGCCGCCAATGAGCAGTTCTTC.

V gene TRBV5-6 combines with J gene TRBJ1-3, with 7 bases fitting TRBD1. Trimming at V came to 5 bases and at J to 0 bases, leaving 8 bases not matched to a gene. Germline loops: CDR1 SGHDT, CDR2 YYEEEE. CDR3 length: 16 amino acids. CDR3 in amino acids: CASSLFGTVSGNTIYF. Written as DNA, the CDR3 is TGTGCCAGCAGTTTGTTTGGGACAGTCTCTGGAAACACCATATATTTT.

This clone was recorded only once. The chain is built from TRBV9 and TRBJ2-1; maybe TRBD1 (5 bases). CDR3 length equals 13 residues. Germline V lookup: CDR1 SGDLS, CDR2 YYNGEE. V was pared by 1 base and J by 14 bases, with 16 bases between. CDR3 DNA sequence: TGTGCCAGCAGCGTAAGGATTGGGGCAGAGGAGTTCTTC. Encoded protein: CASSVRIGAEEFF.

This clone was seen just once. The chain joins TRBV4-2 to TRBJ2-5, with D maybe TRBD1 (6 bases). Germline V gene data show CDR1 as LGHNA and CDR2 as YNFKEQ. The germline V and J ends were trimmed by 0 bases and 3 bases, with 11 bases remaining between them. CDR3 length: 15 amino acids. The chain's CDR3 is CASSQEINREETQYF. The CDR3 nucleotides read TGTGCCAGCAGCCAAGAGATTAACAGGGAAGAGACCCAGTACTTC.

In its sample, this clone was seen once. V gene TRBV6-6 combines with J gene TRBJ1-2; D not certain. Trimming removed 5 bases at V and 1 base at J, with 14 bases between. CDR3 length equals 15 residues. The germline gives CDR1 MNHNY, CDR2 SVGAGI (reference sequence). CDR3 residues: CASSPKAAINYGYTF. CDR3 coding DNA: TGTGCCAGCAGTCCGAAGGCTGCTATTAACTATGGCTACACCTTC.

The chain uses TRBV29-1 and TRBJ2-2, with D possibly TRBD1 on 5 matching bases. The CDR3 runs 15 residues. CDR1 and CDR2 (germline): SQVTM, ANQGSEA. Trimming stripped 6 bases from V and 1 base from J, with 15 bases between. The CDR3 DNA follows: TGCAGCGTCCCCCCCAGGGCCCTGAACACCGGGGAGCTGTTTTTT. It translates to CSVPPRALNTGELFF.

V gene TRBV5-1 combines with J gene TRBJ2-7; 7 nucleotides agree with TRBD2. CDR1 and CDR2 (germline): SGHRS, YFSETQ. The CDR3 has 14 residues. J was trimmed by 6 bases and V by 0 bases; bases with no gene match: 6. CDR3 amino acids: CASSLERGPLEQYF. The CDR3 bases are TGCGCCAGCAGCTTGGAGCGGGGACCCCTCGAGCAGTACTTC.

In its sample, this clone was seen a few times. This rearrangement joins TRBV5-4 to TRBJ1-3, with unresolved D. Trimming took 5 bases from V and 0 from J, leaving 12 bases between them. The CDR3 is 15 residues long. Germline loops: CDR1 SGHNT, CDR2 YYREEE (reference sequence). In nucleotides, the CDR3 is TGTGCCAGCAGTAATACGGCGAGCTCTGGAAACACCATATATTTT. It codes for CASSNTASSGNTIYF.

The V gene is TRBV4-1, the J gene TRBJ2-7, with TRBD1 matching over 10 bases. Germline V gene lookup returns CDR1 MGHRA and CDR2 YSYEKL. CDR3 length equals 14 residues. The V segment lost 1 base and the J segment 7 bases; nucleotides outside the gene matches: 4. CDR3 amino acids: CASSQAPGQGEQYF. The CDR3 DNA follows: TGCGCCAGCAGCCAAGCCCCGGGACAGGGGGAGCAGTACTTC.

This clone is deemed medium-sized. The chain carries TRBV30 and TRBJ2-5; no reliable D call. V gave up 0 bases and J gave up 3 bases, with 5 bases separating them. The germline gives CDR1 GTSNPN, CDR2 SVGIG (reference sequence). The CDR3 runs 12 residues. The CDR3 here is CAWSVMEETQYF. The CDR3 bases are TGTGCCTGGAGTGTAATGGAAGAGACCCAGTACTTC.

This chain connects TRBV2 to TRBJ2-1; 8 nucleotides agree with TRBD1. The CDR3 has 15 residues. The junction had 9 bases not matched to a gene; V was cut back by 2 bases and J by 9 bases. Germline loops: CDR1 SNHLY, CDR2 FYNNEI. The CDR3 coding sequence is TGTGCCAGCAGTGAAACTCGGACAGGGACGGGTGAGCAGTTCTTC. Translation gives CASSETRTGTGEQFF.

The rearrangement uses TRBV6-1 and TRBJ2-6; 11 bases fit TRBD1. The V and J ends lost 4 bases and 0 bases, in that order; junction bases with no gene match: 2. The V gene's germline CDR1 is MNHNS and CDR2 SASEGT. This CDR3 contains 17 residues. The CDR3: CASSAGTGGSGANVLTF. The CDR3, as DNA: TGTGCCAGCAGTGCCGGGACAGGGGGCTCTGGGGCCAACGTCCTGACTTTC.

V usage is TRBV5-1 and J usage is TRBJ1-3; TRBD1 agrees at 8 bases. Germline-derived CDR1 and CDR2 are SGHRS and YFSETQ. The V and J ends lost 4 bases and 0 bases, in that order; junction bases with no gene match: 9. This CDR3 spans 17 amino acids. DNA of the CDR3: TGCGCCAGCAGCCCCCAACAGGGGGGCCTCTCTGGAAACACCATATATTTT. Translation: CASSPQQGGLSGNTIYF.

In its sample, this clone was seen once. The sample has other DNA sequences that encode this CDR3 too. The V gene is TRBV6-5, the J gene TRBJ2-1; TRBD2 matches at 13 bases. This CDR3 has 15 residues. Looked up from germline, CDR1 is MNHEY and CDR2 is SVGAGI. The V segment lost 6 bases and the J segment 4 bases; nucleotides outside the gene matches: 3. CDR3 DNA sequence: TGTGCCAGCAGCCGACTAGCGGGAGGTTACAATGAGCAGTTCTTC. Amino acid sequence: CASSRLAGGYNEQFF.

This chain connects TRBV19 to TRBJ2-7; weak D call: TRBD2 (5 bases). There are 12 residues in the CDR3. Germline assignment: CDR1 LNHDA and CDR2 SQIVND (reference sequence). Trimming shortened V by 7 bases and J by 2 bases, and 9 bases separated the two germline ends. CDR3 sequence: CASIPEAYEQYF. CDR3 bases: TGTGCCAGTATCCCGGAGGCCTACGAGCAGTACTTC.

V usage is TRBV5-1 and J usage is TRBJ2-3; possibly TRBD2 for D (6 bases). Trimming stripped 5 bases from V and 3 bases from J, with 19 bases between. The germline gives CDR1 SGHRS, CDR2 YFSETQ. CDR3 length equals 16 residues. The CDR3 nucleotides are TGCGCCAGCAGGGTTCGCGGGGACGGGGGTACAGATACGCAGTATTTT. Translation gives CASRVRGDGGTDTQYF. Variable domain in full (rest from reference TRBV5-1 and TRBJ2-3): KAGVTQTPRYLIKTRGQQVTLSCSPISGHRSVSWYQQTPGQGLQFLFEYFSETQRNKGNFPGRFSGRQFSNSRSEMNVSTLELGDSALYLCASRVRGDGGTDTQYFGPGTRLTVL.